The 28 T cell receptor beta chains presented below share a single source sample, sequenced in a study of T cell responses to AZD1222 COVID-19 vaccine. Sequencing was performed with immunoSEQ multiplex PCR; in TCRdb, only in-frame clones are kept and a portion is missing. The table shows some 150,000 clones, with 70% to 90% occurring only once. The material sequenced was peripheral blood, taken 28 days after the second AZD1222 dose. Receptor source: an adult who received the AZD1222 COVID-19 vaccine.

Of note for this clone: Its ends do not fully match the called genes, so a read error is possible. For the CDR3, the DNA is TGTGCCACCATTGGGGCAGGGGGGGGTCGGTGGGATTTT. Translated: CATIGAGGGRWDF. This chain joins TRBV27 and TRBJ2-3; D is tentatively TRBD1 or TRBD2 (7 bases each). CDR1 and CDR2 from the germline V gene are MNHEY and SMNVEV (reference sequence). The CDR3 spans 13 residues.

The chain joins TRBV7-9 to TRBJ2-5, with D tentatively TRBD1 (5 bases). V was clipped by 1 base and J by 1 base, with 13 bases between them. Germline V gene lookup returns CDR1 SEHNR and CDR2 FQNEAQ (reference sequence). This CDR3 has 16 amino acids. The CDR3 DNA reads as TGTGCCAGCAGCTTAGTGGGGCTTGAAGTCCAAGAGACCCAGTACTTC. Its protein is CASSLVGLEVQETQYF.

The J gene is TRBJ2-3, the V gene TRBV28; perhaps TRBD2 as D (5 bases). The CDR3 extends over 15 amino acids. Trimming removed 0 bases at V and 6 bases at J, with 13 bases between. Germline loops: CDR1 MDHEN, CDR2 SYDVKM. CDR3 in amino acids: CASSLWGRNADTQYF. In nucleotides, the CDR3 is TGTGCCAGCAGTTTATGGGGGAGAAATGCCGATACGCAGTATTTT.

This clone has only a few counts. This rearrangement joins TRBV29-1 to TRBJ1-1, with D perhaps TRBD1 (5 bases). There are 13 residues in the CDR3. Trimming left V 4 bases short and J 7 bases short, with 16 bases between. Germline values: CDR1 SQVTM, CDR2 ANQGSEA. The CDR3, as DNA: TGCAGCGTTGTTGTAGTGGGGGTGGGTGAAGCTTTCTTT. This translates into CSVVVVGVGEAFF.

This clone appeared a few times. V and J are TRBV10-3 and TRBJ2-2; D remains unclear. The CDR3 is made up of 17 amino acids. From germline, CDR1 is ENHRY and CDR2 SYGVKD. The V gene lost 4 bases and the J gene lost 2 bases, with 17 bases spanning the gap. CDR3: CAISGSLGTANTGELFF. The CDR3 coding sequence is TGTGCCATCAGTGGGTCGTTAGGAACAGCCAACACCGGGGAGCTGTTTTTT.

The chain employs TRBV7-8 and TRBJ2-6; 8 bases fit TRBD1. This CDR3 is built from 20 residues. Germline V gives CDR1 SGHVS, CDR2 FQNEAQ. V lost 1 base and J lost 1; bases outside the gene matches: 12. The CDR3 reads CASSLVRWTGSRSGANVLTF. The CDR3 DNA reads TGTGCCAGCAGCTTAGTGAGGTGGACAGGGTCTAGGTCTGGGGCCAACGTCCTGACTTTC.

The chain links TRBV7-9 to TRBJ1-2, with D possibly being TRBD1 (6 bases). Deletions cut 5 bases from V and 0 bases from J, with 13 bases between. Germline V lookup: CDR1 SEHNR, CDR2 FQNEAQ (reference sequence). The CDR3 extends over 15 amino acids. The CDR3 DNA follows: TGTGCCAGCAGCCTGAAGGGACAAGCTAACTATGGCTACACCTTC. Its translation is CASSLKGQANYGYTF.

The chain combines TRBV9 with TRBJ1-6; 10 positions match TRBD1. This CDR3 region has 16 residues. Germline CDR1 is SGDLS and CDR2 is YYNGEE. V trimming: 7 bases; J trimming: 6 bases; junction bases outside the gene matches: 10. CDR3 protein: CASGGQGGSSNSPLHF. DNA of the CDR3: TGTGCCAGCGGAGGACAGGGGGGATCTAGTAATTCACCCCTCCACTTT.

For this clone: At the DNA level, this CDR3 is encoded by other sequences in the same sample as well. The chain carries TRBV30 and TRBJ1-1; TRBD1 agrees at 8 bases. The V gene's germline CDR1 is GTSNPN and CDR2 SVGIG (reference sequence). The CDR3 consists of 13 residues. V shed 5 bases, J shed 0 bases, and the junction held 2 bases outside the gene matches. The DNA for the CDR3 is TGTGCCTGGGACAGGGGATTGAACACTGAAGCTTTCTTT. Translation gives CAWDRGLNTEAFF. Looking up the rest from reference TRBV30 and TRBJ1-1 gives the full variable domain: SQTIHQWPATLVQPVGSPLSLECTVEGTSNPNLYWYRQAAGRGLQLLFYSVGIGQISSEVPQNLSASRPQDRQFILSSKKLLLSDSGFYLCAWDRGLNTEAFFGQGTRLTVV.

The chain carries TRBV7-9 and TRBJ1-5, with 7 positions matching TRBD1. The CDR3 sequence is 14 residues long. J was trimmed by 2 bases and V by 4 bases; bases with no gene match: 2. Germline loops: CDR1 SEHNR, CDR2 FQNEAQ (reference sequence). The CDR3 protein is CASSSDRGNQPQHF. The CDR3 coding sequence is TGTGCCAGCAGCTCCGACAGGGGCAATCAGCCCCAGCATTTT.

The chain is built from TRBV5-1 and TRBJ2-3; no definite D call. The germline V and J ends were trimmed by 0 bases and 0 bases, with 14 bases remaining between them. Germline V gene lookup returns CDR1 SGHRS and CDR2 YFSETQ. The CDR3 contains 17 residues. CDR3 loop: CASSLGRLIGSTDTQYF. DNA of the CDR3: TGCGCCAGCAGCTTGGGTCGGCTAATCGGTAGCACAGATACGCAGTATTTT.

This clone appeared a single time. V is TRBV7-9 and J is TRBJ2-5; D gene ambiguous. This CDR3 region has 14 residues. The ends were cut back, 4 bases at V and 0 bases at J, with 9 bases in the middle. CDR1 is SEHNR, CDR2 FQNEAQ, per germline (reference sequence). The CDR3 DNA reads TGTGCCAGCAGCTCTTACACCCACCAAGAGACCCAGTACTTC. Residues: CASSSYTHQETQYF.

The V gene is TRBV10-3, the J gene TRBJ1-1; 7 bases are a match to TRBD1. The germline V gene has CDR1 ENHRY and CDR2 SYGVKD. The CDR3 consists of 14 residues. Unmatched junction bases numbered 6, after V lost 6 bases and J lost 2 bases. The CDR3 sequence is CAISSRDRNTEAFF. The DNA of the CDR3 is TGTGCCATCAGCAGCCGGGACAGAAACACTGAAGCTTTCTTT.

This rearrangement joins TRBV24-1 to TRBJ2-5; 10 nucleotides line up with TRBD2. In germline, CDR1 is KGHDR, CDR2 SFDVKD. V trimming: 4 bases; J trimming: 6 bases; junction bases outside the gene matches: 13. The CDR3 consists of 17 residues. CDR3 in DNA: TGTGCCACCAGTGAACCCCCGTCTAGCGGGGGTCCCAAGACCCAGTACTTC. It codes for CATSEPPSSGGPKTQYF.

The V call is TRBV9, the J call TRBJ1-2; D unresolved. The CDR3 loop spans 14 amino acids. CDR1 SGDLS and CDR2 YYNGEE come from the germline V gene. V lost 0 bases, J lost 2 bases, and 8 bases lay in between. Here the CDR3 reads CASSVDSGNYGYTF. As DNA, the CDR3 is TGTGCCAGCAGCGTAGATTCCGGAAACTATGGCTACACCTTC.

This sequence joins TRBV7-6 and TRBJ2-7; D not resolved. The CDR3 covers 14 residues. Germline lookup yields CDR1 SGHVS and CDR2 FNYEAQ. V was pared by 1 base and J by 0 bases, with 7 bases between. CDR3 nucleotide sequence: TGTGCCAGCAGCTTAGTAGGCAGCTCCTACGAGCAGTACTTC. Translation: CASSLVGSSYEQYF.

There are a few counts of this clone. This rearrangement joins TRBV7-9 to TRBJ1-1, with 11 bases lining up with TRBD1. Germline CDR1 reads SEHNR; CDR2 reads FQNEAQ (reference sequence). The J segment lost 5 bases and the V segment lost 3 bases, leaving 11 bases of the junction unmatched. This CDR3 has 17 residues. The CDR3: CASSFQGGQGGRTEAFF. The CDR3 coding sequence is TGTGCCAGCAGCTTCCAAGGGGGACAGGGGGGAAGGACTGAAGCTTTCTTT.

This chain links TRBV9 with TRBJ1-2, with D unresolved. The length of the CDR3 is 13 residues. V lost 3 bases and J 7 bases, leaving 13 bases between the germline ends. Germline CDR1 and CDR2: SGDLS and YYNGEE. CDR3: CASSGELVFGYTF. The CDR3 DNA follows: TGTGCCAGCAGCGGCGAGCTCGTATTTGGCTACACCTTC.

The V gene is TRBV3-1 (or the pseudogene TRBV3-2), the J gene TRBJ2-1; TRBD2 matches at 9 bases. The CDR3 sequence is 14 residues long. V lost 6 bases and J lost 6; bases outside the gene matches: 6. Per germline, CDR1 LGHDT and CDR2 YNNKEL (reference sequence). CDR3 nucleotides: TGTGCCAGCAGACCTAGCGGGGTCCCCAATGAGCAGTTCTTC. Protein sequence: CASRPSGVPNEQFF.

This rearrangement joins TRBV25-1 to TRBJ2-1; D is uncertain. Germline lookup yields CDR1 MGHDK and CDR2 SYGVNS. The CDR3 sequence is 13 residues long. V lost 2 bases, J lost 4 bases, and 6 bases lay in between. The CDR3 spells CASSEAWYNEQFF. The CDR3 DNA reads TGTGCCAGCAGTGAAGCGTGGTACAATGAGCAGTTCTTC.

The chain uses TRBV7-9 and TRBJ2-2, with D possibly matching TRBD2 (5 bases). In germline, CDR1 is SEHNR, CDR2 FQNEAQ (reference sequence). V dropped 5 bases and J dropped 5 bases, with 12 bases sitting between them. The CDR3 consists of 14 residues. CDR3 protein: CASSGSVGTGELFF. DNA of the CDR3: TGTGCCAGCAGCGGGAGCGTCGGGACCGGGGAGCTGTTTTTT.

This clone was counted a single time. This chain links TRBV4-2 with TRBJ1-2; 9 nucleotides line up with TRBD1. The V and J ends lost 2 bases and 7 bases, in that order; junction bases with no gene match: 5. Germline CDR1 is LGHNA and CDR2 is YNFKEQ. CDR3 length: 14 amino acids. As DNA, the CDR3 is TGTGCCAGCAGCCAATCGGACAGGGGCAGTGGCTACACCTTC. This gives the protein CASSQSDRGSGYTF.

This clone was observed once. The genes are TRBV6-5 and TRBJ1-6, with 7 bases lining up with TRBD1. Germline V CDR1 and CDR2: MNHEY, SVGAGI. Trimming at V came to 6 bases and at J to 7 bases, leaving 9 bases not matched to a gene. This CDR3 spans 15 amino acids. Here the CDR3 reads CASSQQGQDNSPLHF. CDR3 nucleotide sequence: TGTGCCAGCAGCCAACAAGGACAGGACAATTCACCCCTCCACTTT.

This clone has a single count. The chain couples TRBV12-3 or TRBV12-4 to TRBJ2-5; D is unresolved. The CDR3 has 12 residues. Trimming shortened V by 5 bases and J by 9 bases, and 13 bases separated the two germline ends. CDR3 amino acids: CASSLYDVAQYF. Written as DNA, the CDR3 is TGTGCCAGCAGTCTGTACGATGTTGCCCAGTACTTC.

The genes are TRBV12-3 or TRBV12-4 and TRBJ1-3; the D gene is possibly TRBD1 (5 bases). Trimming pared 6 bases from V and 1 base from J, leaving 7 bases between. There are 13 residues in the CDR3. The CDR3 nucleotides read TGTGCCAGCAGCCCAGGGTCTGGAAACACCATATATTTT. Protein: CASSPGSGNTIYF.

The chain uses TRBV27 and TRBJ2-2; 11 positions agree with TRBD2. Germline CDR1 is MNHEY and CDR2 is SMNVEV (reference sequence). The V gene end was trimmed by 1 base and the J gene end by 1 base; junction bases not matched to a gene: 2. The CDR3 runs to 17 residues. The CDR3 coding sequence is TGTGCCAGCAGTTTATGGCTAGCGGGAGGGAACACCGGGGAGCTGTTTTTT. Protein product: CASSLWLAGGNTGELFF.

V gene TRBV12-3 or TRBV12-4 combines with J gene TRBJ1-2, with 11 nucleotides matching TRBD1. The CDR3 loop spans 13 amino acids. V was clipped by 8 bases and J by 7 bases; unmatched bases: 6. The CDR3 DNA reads TGTGCCAGCGGGGGGACAGGGGGGATTGGCTACACCTTC. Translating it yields CASGGTGGIGYTF.

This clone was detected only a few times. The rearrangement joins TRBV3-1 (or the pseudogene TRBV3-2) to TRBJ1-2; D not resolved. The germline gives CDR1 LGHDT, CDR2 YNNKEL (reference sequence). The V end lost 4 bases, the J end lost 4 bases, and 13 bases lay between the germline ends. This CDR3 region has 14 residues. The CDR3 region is CASSRLAGGYGYTF. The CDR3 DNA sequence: TGTGCCAGCAGCCGCTTGGCTGGCGGCTATGGCTACACCTTC.